Listed below are T cell receptor beta chains from one sample, sequenced in a study of control samples from healthy donors and cancer patients. TCRdb's table, derived via immunoSEQ multiplex PCR, lists solely in-frame clones and lacks some. The data hold approximately 150,000 clones, with just over 85% observed a single time. What was sequenced was blood. The source of these receptors is a man aged 18-30 years in good health. Both conserved end residues are part of each CDR3. D genes are given only for firm matches. Clone size is given for some rows only: seen once, a few or many times, or a class if the clone is expanded.

V gene: TRBV14; D gene: .; J gene: TRBJ2-1; clone size: .; CDR3 protein: CASSHPRGPYNEQFF
V gene: TRBV7-2; D gene: .; J gene: TRBJ2-7; clone size: .; CDR3 protein: CASSTSRGSTSYEQYF
V gene: TRBV9; D gene: .; J gene: TRBJ1-4; clone size: .; CDR3 protein: CASSVAGERGEKLFF
V gene: TRBV12-3/TRBV12-4; D gene: .; J gene: TRBJ1-2; clone size: .; CDR3 protein: CASSFGRGYGYTF
V gene: TRBV27; D gene: .; J gene: TRBJ2-3; clone size: .; CDR3 protein: CASRPYPDTGQYF
V gene: TRBV2; D gene: .; J gene: TRBJ1-6; clone size: .; CDR3 protein: CASSEPGIRGSPLHF
V gene: TRBV27; D gene: .; J gene: TRBJ2-1; clone size: once; CDR3 protein: CASSPRISTYNEQFF
V gene: TRBV28; D gene: .; J gene: TRBJ1-6; clone size: .; CDR3 protein: CASSRAGDSPLHF
V gene: TRBV5-6; D gene: TRBD2; J gene: TRBJ2-1; clone size: .; CDR3 protein: CASSSRDSLAGGYNEQFF
V gene: TRBV28; D gene: TRBD1; J gene: TRBJ1-1; clone size: .; CDR3 protein: CASRPETGANTEAFF
V gene: TRBV27; D gene: .; J gene: TRBJ2-7; clone size: .; CDR3 protein: CASRGNGVEQYF
V gene: TRBV6-5; D gene: .; J gene: TRBJ2-2; clone size: many; CDR3 protein: CASSYEGWMTGELFF
V gene: TRBV7-2; D gene: .; J gene: TRBJ2-2; clone size: .; CDR3 protein: CASSLSPGLPRGELFF